A single sample gave rise to the 7 T cell receptor beta chains below, sequenced in a study of response to subunit inactivated influenza vaccine. TCRdb recomputed calls from the RT-PCR reads with MiXCR, one row per CDR3 protein. Of around 480,000 distinct CDR3 sequences in the sample, approximately 11% were seen once. This sample comprised PBMCs from blood, obtained about 40 days after vaccination. All receptors come from a man aged 50-60 years who received an inactivated influenza vaccine.

This clonotype was observed many times. The CDR3 DNA is TGCAGCGTTGCAAGGACGGGAGAAAACTATGGCTACACCTTC. Its translation is CSVARTGENYGYTF. This chain connects TRBV29-1 to TRBJ1-2; D unresolved. CDR3 size: 14 residues. In germline, CDR1 is SQVTM, CDR2 ANQGSEA. Trimming took 4 bases from V and 2 from J, leaving 14 bases between them.

The V and J genes are TRBV27 and TRBJ2-1, with D perhaps TRBD2 (6 bases). The CDR3 is 14 amino acids. The germline V gene encodes CDR1 MNHEY and CDR2 SMNVEV (reference sequence). V was cut by 9 bases and J by 0 bases, with 12 bases left in between. Written as DNA, the CDR3 is TGTGCCAGTGGGGCGGGAAACTCCTACAATGAGCAGTTCTTC. Protein product: CASGAGNSYNEQFF.

Ten or more counts support this clonotype. The chain joins TRBV6-1 to TRBJ2-2, with 8 bases fitting TRBD1. Per the germline V gene, CDR1 is MNHNS and CDR2 is SASEGT. The CDR3 extends over 15 amino acids. V was clipped by 7 bases and J by 2 bases; unmatched bases: 6. The CDR3 region is CASMIDRGNTGELFF. In nucleotides, the CDR3 is TGTGCCAGCATGATCGACAGGGGCAACACCGGGGAGCTGTTTTTT.

This clonotype was detected many times. V is TRBV20-1 and J is TRBJ2-7, with 9 bases that match TRBD1. The germline gives CDR1 DFQATT, CDR2 SNEGSKA (reference sequence). The CDR3 contains 14 residues. Unmatched junction bases numbered 8, after V lost 5 bases and J lost 3 bases. The CDR3: CSAYPGTGHYEQYF. DNA of the CDR3: TGCAGTGCTTACCCCGGGACAGGGCACTACGAGCAGTACTTC.

The chain couples TRBV6-1 to TRBJ2-1; D is possibly TRBD2 (6 bases). The CDR3 consists of 17 residues. V dropped 3 bases and J dropped 7 bases, with 22 bases sitting between them. Germline CDR1 reads MNHNS; CDR2 reads SASEGT. The CDR3 loop reads CASSELKEGLNSNEQFF. The CDR3 DNA reads TGTGCCAGCAGTGAGTTAAAGGAGGGTCTAAATTCGAATGAGCAGTTCTTC.

Remarks on this clonotype: The CDR3 does not end in the conserved phenylalanine or tryptophan, so this is likely a read error. The chain has TRBV12-3 or TRBV12-4 and TRBJ2-7; the match to TRBD2 covers 8 bases. V shed 1 base and J 4 bases; nucleotides not matched to a gene: 6. The CDR3 is 15 residues long. CDR3 residues: CASSLVGGRLYEQYS. The CDR3 DNA reads as TGTGCCAGCAGTTTAGTAGGCGGGAGGTTATACGAGCAGTACTCG.

This clonotype was picked up a small number of times. The chain links TRBV7-2 to TRBJ2-2; 7 positions agree with TRBD1. CDR1 SGHTA and CDR2 FQGNSA come from the germline V gene. The CDR3 extends over 16 amino acids. V dropped 2 bases and J dropped 0; count of bases not matched to a gene: 3. Here the CDR3 reads CASSLPGQANTGELFF. CDR3 nucleotide sequence: TGTGCCAGCAGCTTACCAGGACAGGCGAACACCGGGGAGCTGTTTTTT. The variable domain in full, with the rest retrieved from reference TRBV7-2 and TRBJ2-2, is GAGVSQSPSNKVTEKGKDVELRCDPISGHTALYWYRQSLGQGLEFLIYFQGNSAPDKSGLPSDRFSAERTGGSVSTLTIQRTQQEDSAVYLCASSLPGQANTGELFFGEGSRLTVL.